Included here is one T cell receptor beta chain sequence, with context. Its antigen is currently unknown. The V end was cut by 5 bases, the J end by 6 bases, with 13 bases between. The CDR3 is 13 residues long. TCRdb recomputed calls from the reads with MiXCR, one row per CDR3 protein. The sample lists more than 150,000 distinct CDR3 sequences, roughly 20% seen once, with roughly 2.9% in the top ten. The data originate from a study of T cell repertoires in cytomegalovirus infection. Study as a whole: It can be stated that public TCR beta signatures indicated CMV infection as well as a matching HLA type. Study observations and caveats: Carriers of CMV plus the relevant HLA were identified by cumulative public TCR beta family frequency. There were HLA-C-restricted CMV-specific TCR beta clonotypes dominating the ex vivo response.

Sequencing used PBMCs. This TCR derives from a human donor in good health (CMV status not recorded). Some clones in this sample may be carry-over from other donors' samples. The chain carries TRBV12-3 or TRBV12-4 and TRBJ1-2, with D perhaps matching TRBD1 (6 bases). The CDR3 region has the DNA TGTGCCAGCAGTGCCACACAGGGACATGGCTACACCTTC. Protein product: CASSATQGHGYTF.